The 5 T cell receptor beta chains below were found in one sample sequenced in a study of post-analysis software for immune sequencing data. These TCRs are of unknown antigen specificity. TCR beta cDNA libraries included unique molecular identifiers. From the PCR reads, TCRdb called clonotypes with MiXCR, one entry per CDR3 protein. The sample lists over 700,000 distinct CDR3 sequences, approximately 30% occurring once. Points from the study as a whole: Patients carried roughly 5 TRBV segments more frequently than controls did, and TRBV5-6, TRBV5-1 and TRBV20-1 were among them.

Sequenced: blood. Every receptor here comes from a girl aged 10 to 17 with multiple sclerosis.

The chain carries TRBV20-1 and TRBJ2-1, with a weak D call TRBD2 (7 bases). CDR1 DFQATT and CDR2 SNEGSKA come from the germline V gene (reference sequence). V was cut by 3 bases and J by 3 bases, with 12 bases left in between. CDR3 length: 14 amino acids. The CDR3 DNA reads as TGCAGTGCTAGGTCGGGGGGCTACTACAATGAGCAGTTCTTC. It specifies CSARSGGYYNEQFF.

The sample holds a few counts of this clonotype. This chain connects TRBV10-3 to TRBJ2-7; 8 positions match TRBD2. The CDR3 has 15 amino acids. CDR1 and CDR2 (germline): ENHRY, SYGVKD. V lost 6 bases, J lost 6 bases, and 13 bases stayed unmatched. CDR3 in amino acids: CAISPTTSALLEQYF. As DNA, the CDR3 is TGTGCCATCAGCCCTACGACTAGCGCGTTACTCGAGCAGTACTTC.

This chain links TRBV7-2 with TRBJ1-4; 7 positions agree with TRBD1. V shed 5 bases and J 8 bases; nucleotides not matched to a gene: 11. Per the germline V gene, CDR1 is SGHTA and CDR2 is FQGNSA. The CDR3 totals 15 residues. Here the CDR3 DNA reads TGTGCCAGCAGCCCAAGACAGGGAGGGGGAGAAAAACTGTTTTTT. Translating it yields CASSPRQGGGEKLFF.

J is TRBJ2-1 and V is TRBV11-2; 7 bases are shared with TRBD2. CDR1 SGHAT and CDR2 FQNNGV come from the germline V gene. Trimming cost V 10 bases and J 4 bases; bases outside gene matches: 13. The CDR3 consists of 15 residues. The CDR3 region is CATSEWGRGYNEQFF. For the CDR3, the DNA is TGTGCCACTAGTGAGTGGGGGAGGGGTTACAATGAGCAGTTCTTC.

J is TRBJ2-7 and V is TRBV20-1; D gene ambiguous. CDR1 is DFQATT and CDR2 is SNEGSKA in the germline V gene (reference sequence). With 5 bases removed from V and 0 bases from J, the gap between germline ends came to 14 bases. The CDR3 runs 14 residues. For the CDR3, the DNA is TGCAGTGCTTCCCCGGGCGGAAGCTCCTACGAGCAGTACTTC. Translating gives CSASPGGSSYEQYF.